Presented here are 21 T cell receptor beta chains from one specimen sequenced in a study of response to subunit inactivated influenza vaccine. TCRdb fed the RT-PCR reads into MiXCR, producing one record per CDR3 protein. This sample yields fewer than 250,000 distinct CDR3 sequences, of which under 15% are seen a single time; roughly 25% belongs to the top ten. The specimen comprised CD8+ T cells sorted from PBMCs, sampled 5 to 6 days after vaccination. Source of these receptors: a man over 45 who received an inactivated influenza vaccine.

The CDR3 reads CATSDLNGAVELFF. CDR3 bases: TGTGCCACCAGTGATTTGAACGGGGCCGTGGAGCTGTTTTTT. V is TRBV24-1 and J is TRBJ2-2; D could derive from TRBD1 or TRBD2 (5 bases each). The V end was cut by 0 bases, the J end by 10 bases, with 11 bases between. The CDR3 is made up of 14 amino acids. CDR1 is KGHDR, CDR2 SFDVKD, per germline.

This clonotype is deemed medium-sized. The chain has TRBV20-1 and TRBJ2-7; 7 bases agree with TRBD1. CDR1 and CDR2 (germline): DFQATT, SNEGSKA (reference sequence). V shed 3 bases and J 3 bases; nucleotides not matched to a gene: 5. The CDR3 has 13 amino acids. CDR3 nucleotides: TGCAGTGCTAGGGGGACAGCGGACTACGAGCAGTACTTC. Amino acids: CSARGTADYEQYF.

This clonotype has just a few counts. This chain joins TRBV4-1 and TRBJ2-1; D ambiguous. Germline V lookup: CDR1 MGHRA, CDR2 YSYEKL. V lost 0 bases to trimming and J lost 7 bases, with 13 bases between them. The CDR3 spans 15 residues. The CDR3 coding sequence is TGCGCCAGCAGCCAAGATAAAGGTTGGCGAAATGAGCAGTTCTTC. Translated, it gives CASSQDKGWRNEQFF.

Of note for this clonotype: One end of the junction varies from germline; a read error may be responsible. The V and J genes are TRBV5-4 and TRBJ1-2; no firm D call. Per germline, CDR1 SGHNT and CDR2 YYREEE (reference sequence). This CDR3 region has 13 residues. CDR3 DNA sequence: TGTGCCAGCAGCCCTGGGCCCCTCTATTGCTACACCTTC. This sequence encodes CASSPGPLYCYTF.

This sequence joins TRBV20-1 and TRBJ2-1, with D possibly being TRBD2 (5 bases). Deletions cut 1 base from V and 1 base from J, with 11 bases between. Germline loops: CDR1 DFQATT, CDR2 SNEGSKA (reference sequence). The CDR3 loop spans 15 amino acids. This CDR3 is CSARAIRGSYNEQFF. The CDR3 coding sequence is TGCAGTGCTAGAGCCATTCGGGGATCCTACAATGAGCAGTTCTTC.

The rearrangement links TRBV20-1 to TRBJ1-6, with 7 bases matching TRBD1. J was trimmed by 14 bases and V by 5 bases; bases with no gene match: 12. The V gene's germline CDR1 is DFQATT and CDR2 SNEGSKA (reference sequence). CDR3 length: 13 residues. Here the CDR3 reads CSAWTTGAAALHF. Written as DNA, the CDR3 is TGCAGTGCTTGGACCACAGGGGCGGCCGCCCTCCACTTT.

The CDR3 is CASSYSGKAYNEQFF. For the CDR3, the DNA is TGTGCCAGCAGCTACTCAGGGAAGGCCTACAATGAGCAGTTCTTC. V is TRBV7-2 and J is TRBJ2-1; perhaps TRBD1 as D (5 bases). This CDR3 comprises 15 residues. V dropped 4 bases and J dropped 2 bases, with 12 bases sitting between them. Per the germline V gene, CDR1 is SGHTA and CDR2 is FQGNSA.

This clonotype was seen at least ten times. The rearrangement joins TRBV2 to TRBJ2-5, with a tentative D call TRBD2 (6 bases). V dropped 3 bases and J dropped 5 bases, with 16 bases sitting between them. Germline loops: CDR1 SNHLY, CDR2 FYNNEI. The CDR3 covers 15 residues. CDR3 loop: CASSDRLGGGETQYF. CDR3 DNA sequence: TGTGCCAGCAGTGATAGACTGGGAGGCGGGGAGACCCAGTACTTC.

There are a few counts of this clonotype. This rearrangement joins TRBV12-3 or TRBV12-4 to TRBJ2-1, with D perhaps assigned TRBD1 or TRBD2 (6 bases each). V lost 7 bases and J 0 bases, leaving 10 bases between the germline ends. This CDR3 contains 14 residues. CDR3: CASTEGGSYNEQFF. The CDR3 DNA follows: TGTGCCAGCACTGAGGGGGGCTCCTACAATGAGCAGTTCTTC.

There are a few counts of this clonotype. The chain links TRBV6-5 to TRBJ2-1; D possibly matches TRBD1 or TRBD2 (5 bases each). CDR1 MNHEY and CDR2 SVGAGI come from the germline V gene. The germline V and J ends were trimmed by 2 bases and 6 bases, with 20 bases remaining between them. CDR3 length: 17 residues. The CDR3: CASSYTPGPPKANEQFF. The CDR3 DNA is TGTGCCAGCAGTTACACTCCGGGACCCCCTAAAGCCAATGAGCAGTTCTTC.

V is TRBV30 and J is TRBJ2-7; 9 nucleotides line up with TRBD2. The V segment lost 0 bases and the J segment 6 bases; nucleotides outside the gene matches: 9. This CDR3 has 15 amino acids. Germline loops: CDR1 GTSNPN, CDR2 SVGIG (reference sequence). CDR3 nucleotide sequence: TGTGCCTGGAGTGTTTTTGTAGCGGGAGATTCCGAGCAGTACTTC. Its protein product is CAWSVFVAGDSEQYF.

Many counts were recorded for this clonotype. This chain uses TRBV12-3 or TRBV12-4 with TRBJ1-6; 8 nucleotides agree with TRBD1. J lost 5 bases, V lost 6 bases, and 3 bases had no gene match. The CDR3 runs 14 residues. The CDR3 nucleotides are TGTGCCAGCAGCCGACAGGGGAATAATTCACCCCTCCACTTT. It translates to CASSRQGNNSPLHF.

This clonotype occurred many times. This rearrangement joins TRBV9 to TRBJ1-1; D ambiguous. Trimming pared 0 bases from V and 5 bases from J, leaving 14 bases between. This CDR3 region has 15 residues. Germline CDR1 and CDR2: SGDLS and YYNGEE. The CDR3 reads CASSVGGLPGTEAFF. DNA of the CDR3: TGTGCCAGCAGCGTAGGAGGCCTGCCGGGGACTGAAGCTTTCTTT.

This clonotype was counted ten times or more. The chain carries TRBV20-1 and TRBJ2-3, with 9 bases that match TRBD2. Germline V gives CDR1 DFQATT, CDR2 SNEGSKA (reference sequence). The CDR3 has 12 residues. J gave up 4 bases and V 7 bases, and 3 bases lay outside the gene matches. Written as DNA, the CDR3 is TGCAGTGTTGCTAGCGGGGCAGATACGCAGTATTTT. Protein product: CSVASGADTQYF.

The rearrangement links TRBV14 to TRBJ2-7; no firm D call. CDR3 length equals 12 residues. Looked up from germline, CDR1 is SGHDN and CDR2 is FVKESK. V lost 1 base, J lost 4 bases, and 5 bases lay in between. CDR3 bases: TGTGCCAGCAGCCAAGTCCGGTACGAGCAGTACTTC. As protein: CASSQVRYEQYF.

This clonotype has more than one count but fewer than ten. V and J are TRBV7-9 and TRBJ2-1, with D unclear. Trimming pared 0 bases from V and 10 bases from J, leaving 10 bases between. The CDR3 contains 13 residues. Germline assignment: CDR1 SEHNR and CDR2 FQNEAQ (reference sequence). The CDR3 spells CASSLALAGEQFF. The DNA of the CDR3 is TGTGCCAGCAGCTTAGCGCTGGCTGGAGAGCAGTTCTTC.

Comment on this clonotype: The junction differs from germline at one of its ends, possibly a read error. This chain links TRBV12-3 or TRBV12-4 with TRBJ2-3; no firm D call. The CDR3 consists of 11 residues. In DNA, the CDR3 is TGTGACAGCAGCTCGGGAGATACGCAGTATTTT. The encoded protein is CDSSSGDTQYF.

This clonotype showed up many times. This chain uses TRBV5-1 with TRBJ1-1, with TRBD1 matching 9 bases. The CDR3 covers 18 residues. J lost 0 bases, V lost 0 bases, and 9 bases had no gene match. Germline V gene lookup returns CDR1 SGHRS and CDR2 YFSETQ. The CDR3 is CASSLESGQGELNTEAFF. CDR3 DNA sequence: TGCGCCAGCAGCTTGGAGTCGGGACAGGGTGAGCTGAACACTGAAGCTTTCTTT.

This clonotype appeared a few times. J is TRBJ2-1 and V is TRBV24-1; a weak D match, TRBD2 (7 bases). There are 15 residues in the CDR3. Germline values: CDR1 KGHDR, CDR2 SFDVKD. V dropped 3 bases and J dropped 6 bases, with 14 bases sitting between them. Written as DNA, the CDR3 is TGTGCCACCAGTGATCCCGGGGGGCAAGGCAATGAGCAGTTCTTC. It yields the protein CATSDPGGQGNEQFF.

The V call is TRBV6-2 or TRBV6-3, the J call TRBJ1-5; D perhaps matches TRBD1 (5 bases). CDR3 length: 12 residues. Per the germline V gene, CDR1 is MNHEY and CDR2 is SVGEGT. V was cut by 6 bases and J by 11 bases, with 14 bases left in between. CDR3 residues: CASSPGDSSQHF. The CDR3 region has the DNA TGTGCCAGCAGCCCCGGGGACTCTTCCCAGCATTTT.

This CDR3 is CSLLPWTSLDTQYF. The CDR3 DNA reads TGCAGTTTGCTACCCTGGACTAGCTTGGATACGCAGTATTTT. The rearrangement joins TRBV20-1 to TRBJ2-3; 8 bases are a match to TRBD2. Germline CDR1 reads DFQATT; CDR2 reads SNEGSKA (reference sequence). With V trimmed by 8 bases and J by 6 bases, 13 bases remained unmatched. The CDR3 runs 14 residues.